The clone carrying this TCR beta chain was counted a single time. Its antigen is undetermined. This entry is derived from a study of T cells in localized non-small cell lung cancer. Assay used: immunoSEQ multiplex PCR; TCRdb lists only in-frame clones, some missing. The sample comprises 30,000 to 45,000 clones, 87% of which are singletons, and about 7.7% rests with the top ten. The CDR3 has 14 residues. Germline V lookup: CDR1 MNHNS, CDR2 SASEGT. The V gene lost 6 bases and the J gene lost 11 bases, with 19 bases spanning the gap. Findings and limits, study-wide: Without multi-region sequencing, intratumor heterogeneity could not be excluded. Maximal T cell clonality occurred in uninvolved adjacent lung, with tumor ranking below it. In adjacent lung, a median roughly 62 of the top 100 tumor clones were found.

The TCR was taken from a woman aged 40 to 75 with stage I lung adenocarcinoma. The chain is built from TRBV6-1 and TRBJ2-2, with D possibly matching TRBD2 (7 bases). Source: peripheral blood, taken before any cancer treatment. DNA of the CDR3: TGTGCCAGCAGCCGTGGTCGCGGGGGCACAGAGCTGTTTTTT. Translated: CASSRGRGGTELFF.